These 30 T cell receptor beta chains originate from one sample sequenced in a study of blood T cells in healthy people across ages. It was with a sample-barcoded 5' primer and a J-beta primer mix that a second PCR of roughly 6 to 12 cycles was run. TCRdb itself ran the 5' RACE reads through MiXCR, one entry per CDR3 protein. The sample has approximately 1,000,000 distinct CDR3 sequences, more than 30% seen once. The material sequenced was blood. These receptors were collected from a man younger than 35 in good health.

The CDR3: CASTGGAEPGNEQFF. The CDR3 DNA reads TGTGCCAGTACGGGCGGAGCGGAGCCAGGAAATGAGCAGTTCTTC. The chain uses TRBV19 and TRBJ2-1; D may be TRBD2 (5 bases). Trimming shortened V by 7 bases and J by 7 bases, and 20 bases separated the two germline ends. This CDR3 spans 15 amino acids. Germline V gene sequence: CDR1 LNHDA, CDR2 SQIVND (reference sequence).

This clonotype has more than one count but fewer than ten. V usage is TRBV7-9 and J usage is TRBJ2-1; TRBD2 aligns across 7 bases. The CDR3 covers 14 residues. CDR1 and CDR2 (germline): SEHNR, FQNEAQ (reference sequence). The J segment lost 5 bases and the V segment lost 2 bases, leaving 3 bases of the junction unmatched. CDR3 in DNA: TGTGCCAGCAGCTTACTAGCGGCCAACAATGAGCAGTTCTTC. It translates to CASSLLAANNEQFF.

V is TRBV10-3 and J is TRBJ1-2, with D possibly TRBD1 on 6 matching bases. CDR3 size: 13 residues. The germline CDR1 and CDR2 sequences are ENHRY and SYGVKD. The V gene lost 3 bases and the J gene lost 7 bases, with 12 bases spanning the gap. The CDR3 region is CAISDRGNAGYTF. The CDR3 nucleotides read TGTGCCATCAGTGACAGGGGCAACGCTGGCTACACCTTC.

The J gene is TRBJ2-1, the V gene TRBV12-5; possibly TRBD2 for D (5 bases). Judging by the DNA end, TRBJ2-7 fits better; the J call may be wrong. CDR1 is LGHNT, CDR2 FRNRAP, per germline. The CDR3 is 15 residues long. CDR3 residues: CASGSPGGGNNEQYF. In DNA, the CDR3 is TGTGCTAGTGGTTCCCCTGGAGGAGGTAACAATGAGCAGTACTTC.

V is TRBV5-1 and J is TRBJ2-7; possibly TRBD1 for D (6 bases). Germline CDR1 reads SGHRS; CDR2 reads YFSETQ. CDR3 length: 15 residues. The ends were cut back, 0 bases at V and 4 bases at J, with 14 bases in the middle. This CDR3 is CASSLDQGRVYEQYF. The CDR3 DNA sequence: TGCGCCAGCAGCTTGGATCAGGGGCGGGTTTACGAGCAGTACTTC.

The V and J genes are TRBV5-6 and TRBJ1-5; TRBD1 might be the D (6 bases). CDR1 is SGHDT and CDR2 is YYEEEE in the germline V gene. V lost 4 bases to trimming and J lost 6 bases, with 14 bases between them. There are 14 residues in the CDR3. The CDR3 spells CASSRGGGIQPQHF. The CDR3 region has the DNA TGTGCCAGCAGCAGGGGGGGTGGTATTCAGCCCCAGCATTTT.

This clonotype showed up just a few times. This chain uses TRBV12-3 or TRBV12-4 with TRBJ1-1, with 7 nucleotides matching TRBD1. Unmatched junction bases numbered 7, after V lost 4 bases and J lost 2 bases. CDR3 size: 15 residues. DNA for the CDR3: TGTGCCAGCAGTTCACAACAGGGGAGAAACACTGAAGCTTTCTTT. This sequence encodes CASSSQQGRNTEAFF.

The V gene is TRBV20-1, the J gene TRBJ2-1; D is ambiguous. The CDR3 is 15 residues long. CDR1 and CDR2 from the germline V gene are DFQATT and SNEGSKA (reference sequence). V lost 0 bases, J lost 13 bases, and 22 bases lay in between. CDR3 in DNA: TGCAGTGCTAGAGATACTGCCTCTAACGCTGTGTCCCAGTTCTTC. Translation gives CSARDTASNAVSQFF.

The rearrangement joins TRBV6-1 to TRBJ2-3; 10 positions agree with TRBD1. This CDR3 comprises 16 residues. Losses at the gene ends were 4 bases for V and 3 bases for J; bases not matched to a gene: 7. Germline CDR1 is MNHNS and CDR2 is SASEGT. CDR3 nucleotides: TGTGCCAGCAGTGCCTGGGACAGGGGTGGTACAGATACGCAGTATTTT. As protein: CASSAWDRGGTDTQYF.

As concerns this clonotype: A single base separates this from a much larger clone, so it may be a read error. This sequence joins TRBV11-2 and TRBJ2-7; weak D call: TRBD2 (5 bases). Germline V gene data show CDR1 as SGHAT and CDR2 as FQNNGV. Deletions cut 1 base from V and 6 bases from J, with 13 bases between. This CDR3 has 14 amino acids. CDR3 DNA sequence: TGTGCCAGCAGCTTAGTTAATGAGAGCGGCGAGCAGTACTTC. This translates into CASSLVNESGEQYF.

This clonotype occurred a few times. The chain links TRBV5-1 to TRBJ1-1, with TRBD1 identical over 8 bases. V was pared by 4 bases and J by 5 bases, with 7 bases of the junction left unmatched. Per germline, CDR1 SGHRS and CDR2 YFSETQ. The CDR3 runs to 14 residues. CDR3 in amino acids: CASSIDRGGTEAFF. The CDR3, as DNA: TGCGCCAGCAGCATTGACAGGGGTGGGACTGAAGCTTTCTTT.

The chain recombines TRBV29-1 with TRBJ1-2; D call uncertain. The CDR3 runs to 13 residues. Germline CDR1 and CDR2: SQVTM and ANQGSEA. The V gene lost 5 bases and the J gene lost 4 bases, with 14 bases spanning the gap. The CDR3 sequence is CSVRRLSGYGYTF. DNA for the CDR3: TGCAGCGTTCGTCGCTTGTCAGGCTATGGCTACACCTTC.

In this sample, this clonotype turned up many times. A junction end diverges from the germline sequence, so it may reflect a read error. The V and J genes are TRBV5-1 and TRBJ2-1, with 9 bases fitting TRBD2. Germline V gene data show CDR1 as SGHRS and CDR2 as YFSETQ. There are 16 residues in the CDR3. The CDR3 DNA follows: TGTGCTAGCAGCTTAGGAGCGGGGGGCTCCTACAATGAGCAGTTCTTC. It encodes CASSLGAGGSYNEQFF.

This clonotype was found a few times. The chain links TRBV4-3 to TRBJ1-6; no reliable D call. Germline CDR1 is LGHNA and CDR2 is YSLEER. V was pared by 0 bases and J by 4 bases, with 16 bases between. The length of the CDR3 is 18 residues. The CDR3 sequence is CASSQDLVKQRYNSPLHF. CDR3 DNA: TGCGCCAGCAGCCAAGATTTAGTAAAACAGCGGTATAATTCACCCCTCCACTTT.

This rearrangement joins TRBV15 to TRBJ1-1; D unresolved. This CDR3 has 14 amino acids. Deletions cut 4 bases from V and 7 bases from J, with 16 bases between. Germline V lookup: CDR1 LNHNV, CDR2 YYDKDF (reference sequence). Here the CDR3 reads CATSKVKPVYEAFF. The CDR3 DNA reads as TGTGCCACCAGCAAGGTAAAACCCGTCTATGAAGCTTTCTTT.

The chain links TRBV12-3 or TRBV12-4 to TRBJ2-2; D unresolved. Trimming took 5 bases from V and 12 from J, leaving 16 bases between them. The CDR3 spans 13 residues. The CDR3 DNA sequence: TGTGCCAGCAGTCTTGGGCCAAGCCAGAAGCTGTTTTTT. It encodes CASSLGPSQKLFF.

Concerning this clonotype: An end of the junction does not agree with germline; a read error may underlie this. This sequence joins TRBV27 and TRBJ2-7; D remains unclear. Germline CDR1 is MNHEY and CDR2 is SMNVEV (reference sequence). CDR3 size: 18 residues. Written as DNA, the CDR3 is TGTGCCAGCAGTCCCCTTGTCTTCGGTCAAACATCCTCCTGCGAGCAGTACTTC. This translates into CASSPLVFGQTSSCEQYF.

This clonotype was picked up a small number of times. The CDR3 loop reads CSASESGNNYGYTF. CDR3 in DNA: TGCAGTGCTAGTGAGTCGGGGAATAACTATGGCTACACCTTC. The V gene is TRBV20-1, the J gene TRBJ1-2; D unresolved. V was cut by 3 bases and J by 1 base, with 12 bases left in between. The CDR3 loop spans 14 amino acids. The germline V gene encodes CDR1 DFQATT and CDR2 SNEGSKA (reference sequence).

This clonotype has more than one count but fewer than ten. The rearrangement links TRBV28 to TRBJ2-1; possibly TRBD1 for D (5 bases). The V end lost 5 bases, the J end lost 5 bases, and 16 bases lay between the germline ends. The CDR3 totals 15 residues. Germline V gives CDR1 MDHEN, CDR2 SYDVKM. CDR3 coding DNA: TGTGCCAGCAGTATAGGGGCCTCACTAAACAATGAGCAGTTCTTC. It translates to CASSIGASLNNEQFF. The whole variable domain, remainder taken from reference TRBV28 and TRBJ2-1, is DVKVTQSSRYLVKRTGEKVFLECVQDMDHENMFWYRQDPGLGLRLIYFSYDVKMKEKGDIPEGYSVSREKKERFSLILESASTNQTSMYLCASSIGASLNNEQFFGPGTRLTVL.

This clonotype was seen only once. J is TRBJ1-1 and V is TRBV28, with TRBD1 as a possible D gene (6 bases). The CDR3 totals 13 residues. The germline V and J ends were trimmed by 10 bases and 0 bases, with 12 bases remaining between them. The V gene's germline CDR1 is MDHEN and CDR2 SYDVKM. CDR3 nucleotides: TGTGCCACCTTGGACAGTATGAACACTGAAGCTTTCTTT. This gives the protein CATLDSMNTEAFF. Variable domain in full (rest from reference TRBV28 and TRBJ1-1): DVKVTQSSRYLVKRTGEKVFLECVQDMDHENMFWYRQDPGLGLRLIYFSYDVKMKEKGDIPEGYSVSREKKERFSLILESASTNQTSMYLCATLDSMNTEAFFGQGTRLTVV.

This chain uses TRBV7-8 with TRBJ2-5; possibly TRBD2 for D (5 bases). The CDR3 length is 17 residues. V dropped 5 bases and J dropped 11 bases, with 30 bases sitting between them. The germline gives CDR1 SGHVS, CDR2 FQNEAQ. CDR3 in amino acids: CASSAWNEGIFYNEQYF. DNA for the CDR3: TGTGCCAGCAGCGCTTGGAATGAGGGCATATTCTACAATGAGCAGTACTTC.

This sequence joins TRBV5-1 and TRBJ2-3, with D unclear. The V end lost 7 bases, the J end lost 8 bases, and 23 bases lay between the germline ends. The CDR3 runs 15 residues. Germline V lookup: CDR1 SGHRS, CDR2 YFSETQ. The CDR3 nucleotides are TGCGCCAGCCGACCCACCAGCTCGTTCTCGGGTACGCAGTATTTT. This codes for CASRPTSSFSGTQYF. Using reference TRBV5-1 and TRBJ2-3 for the parts outside the CDR3, the full variable domain is KAGVTQTPRYLIKTRGQQVTLSCSPISGHRSVSWYQQTPGQGLQFLFEYFSETQRNKGNFPGRFSGRQFSNSRSEMNVSTLELGDSALYLCASRPTSSFSGTQYFGPGTRLTVL.

This clonotype has a handful of counts. DNA of the CDR3: TGTGCCAGCGGGGGGACTCTGCGACAGGGACTAAATCAGCCCCAGCATTTT. This sequence encodes CASGGTLRQGLNQPQHF. This chain joins TRBV6-6 and TRBJ1-5; 7 bases line up with TRBD1. The length of the CDR3 is 17 residues. From germline, CDR1 is MNHNY and CDR2 SVGAGI (reference sequence). The ends lost 8 bases at V and 4 bases at J; junction bases unmatched: 17.

A note on this clonotype: One junction end does not reproduce the germline sequence, and a read error may be involved. The rearrangement joins TRBV5-1 to TRBJ1-1; tentative D call: TRBD1 (5 bases). The CDR3 is 15 amino acids. Per germline, CDR1 SGHRS and CDR2 YFSETQ. The chain's CDR3 is CTSSLAGGVNTEAFF. In DNA, the CDR3 is TGCACCAGCAGCTTGGCTGGGGGGGTGAACACTGAAGCTTTCTTT. The full variable domain, rest sourced from reference TRBV5-1 and TRBJ1-1, is KAGVTQTPRYLIKTRGQQVTLSCSPISGHRSVSWYQQTPGQGLQFLFEYFSETQRNKGNFPGRFSGRQFSNSRSEMNVSTLELGDSALYLCTSSLAGGVNTEAFFGQGTRLTVV.

This clonotype was recorded at least ten times. The V and J genes are TRBV20-1 and TRBJ1-5; D call uncertain. CDR3 length: 15 amino acids. Germline values: CDR1 DFQATT, CDR2 SNEGSKA (reference sequence). Trimming pared 1 base from V and 3 bases from J, leaving 13 bases between. The DNA for the CDR3 is TGCAGTGCTAGAGGGGGTATCGGTTTCAATCAGCCCCAGCATTTT. Translated: CSARGGIGFNQPQHF.

This clonotype was found a few times. The chain is built from TRBV7-2 and TRBJ1-5, with a weak D call TRBD1 (6 bases). CDR1 SGHTA and CDR2 FQGNSA come from the germline V gene. The CDR3 length is 15 residues. V was shortened by 2 bases and J by 7 bases, with 15 bases between the two germline ends. Written as DNA, the CDR3 is TGTGCCAGCAGCTTACGGGGGGGCGCGGGGCAGCCCCAGCATTTT. This codes for CASSLRGGAGQPQHF.

The chain recombines TRBV18 with TRBJ2-5; D gene unclear. The CDR3 extends over 14 amino acids. With 3 bases removed from V and 4 bases from J, the gap between germline ends came to 12 bases. Germline CDR1 KGHSH, CDR2 LQKENI. In DNA, the CDR3 is TGTGCCAGCTCACCGACCTCAGAAGGAGAGACCCAGTACTTC. Protein product: CASSPTSEGETQYF.

This clonotype was seen a handful of times. The chain employs TRBV20-1 and TRBJ2-1, with 8 bases fitting TRBD2. This CDR3 spans 16 amino acids. Trimming took 3 bases from V and 9 from J; bases not matched to a gene: 16. The germline V gene has CDR1 DFQATT and CDR2 SNEGSKA (reference sequence). The DNA for the CDR3 is TGCAGTGCTAGTACCCCTTCGTGGATAGCGGGGTTTGAGCAGTTCTTC. Translated, it gives CSASTPSWIAGFEQFF.

The chain has TRBV4-3 and TRBJ1-2; D call uncertain. The CDR3 contains 15 residues. Germline V gene lookup returns CDR1 LGHNA and CDR2 YSLEER. V was shortened by 0 bases and J by 5 bases, with 13 bases between the two germline ends. The chain's CDR3 is CASSQDLGDWYGYTF. The CDR3 DNA is TGCGCCAGCAGCCAAGATCTGGGAGATTGGTATGGCTACACCTTC.

This clonotype turned up a few times. This sequence joins TRBV7-3 and TRBJ2-3; possibly TRBD2 for D (5 bases). The V and J ends lost 1 base and 9 bases respectively, with 8 bases between them. The CDR3 extends over 12 amino acids. The germline V gene has CDR1 SGHTA and CDR2 FQGTGA. This CDR3 reads CASSLNRGTQYF. CDR3 coding DNA: TGTGCCAGCAGCTTAAACCGGGGAACGCAGTATTTT.